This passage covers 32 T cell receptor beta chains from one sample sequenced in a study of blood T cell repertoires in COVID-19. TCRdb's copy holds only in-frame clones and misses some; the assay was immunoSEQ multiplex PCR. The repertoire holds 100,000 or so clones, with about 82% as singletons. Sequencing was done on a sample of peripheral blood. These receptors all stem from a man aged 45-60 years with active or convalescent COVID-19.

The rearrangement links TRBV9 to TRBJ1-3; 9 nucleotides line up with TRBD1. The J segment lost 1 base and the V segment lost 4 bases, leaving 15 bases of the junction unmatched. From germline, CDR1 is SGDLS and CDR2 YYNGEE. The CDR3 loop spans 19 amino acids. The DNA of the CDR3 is TGTGCCAGCAGCCGGGACAGGGAATTTAGATGGGATTCTGGAAACACCATATATTTT. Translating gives CASSRDREFRWDSGNTIYF.

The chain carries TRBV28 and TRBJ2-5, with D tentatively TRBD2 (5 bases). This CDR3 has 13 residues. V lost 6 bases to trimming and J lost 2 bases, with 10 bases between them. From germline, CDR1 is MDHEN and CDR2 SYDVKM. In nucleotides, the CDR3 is TGTGCCAGCAGCCAGCCGGGACAAGAGACCCAGTACTTC. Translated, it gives CASSQPGQETQYF.

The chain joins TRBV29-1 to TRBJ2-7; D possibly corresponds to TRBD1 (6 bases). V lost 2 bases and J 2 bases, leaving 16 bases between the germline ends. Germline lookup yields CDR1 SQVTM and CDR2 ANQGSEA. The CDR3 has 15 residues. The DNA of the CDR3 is TGCAGCGTTGAATTAGAGACAGGAGAGGCCTACGAGCAGTACTTC. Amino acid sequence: CSVELETGEAYEQYF.

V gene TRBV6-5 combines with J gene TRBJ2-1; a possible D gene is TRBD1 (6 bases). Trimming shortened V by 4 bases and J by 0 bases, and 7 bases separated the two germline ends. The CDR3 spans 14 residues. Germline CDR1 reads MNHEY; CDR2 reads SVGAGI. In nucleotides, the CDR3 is TGTGCCAGCAGTTCGGACAGCTCCTACAATGAGCAGTTCTTC. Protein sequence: CASSSDSSYNEQFF.

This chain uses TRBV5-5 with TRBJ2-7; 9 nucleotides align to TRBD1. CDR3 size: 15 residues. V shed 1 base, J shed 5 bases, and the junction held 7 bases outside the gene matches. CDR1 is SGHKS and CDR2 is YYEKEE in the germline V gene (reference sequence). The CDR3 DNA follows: TGTGCCAGCAGCTTGCGGGACAGGGAGGGTGACGAGCAGTACTTC. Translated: CASSLRDREGDEQYF.

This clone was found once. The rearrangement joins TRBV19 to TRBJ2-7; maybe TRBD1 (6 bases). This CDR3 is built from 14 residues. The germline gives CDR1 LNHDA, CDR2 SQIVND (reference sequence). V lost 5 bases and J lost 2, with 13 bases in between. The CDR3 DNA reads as TGTGCCAGTAGTCTCCAGGGGACCGCCTACGAGCAGTACTTC. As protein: CASSLQGTAYEQYF.

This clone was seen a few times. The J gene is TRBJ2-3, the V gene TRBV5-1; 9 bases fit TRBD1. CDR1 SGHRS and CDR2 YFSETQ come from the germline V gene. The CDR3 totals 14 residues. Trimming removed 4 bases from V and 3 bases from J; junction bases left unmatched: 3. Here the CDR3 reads CASSRDRETDTQYF. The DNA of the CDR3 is TGCGCCAGCAGCAGGGACAGGGAGACAGATACGCAGTATTTT.

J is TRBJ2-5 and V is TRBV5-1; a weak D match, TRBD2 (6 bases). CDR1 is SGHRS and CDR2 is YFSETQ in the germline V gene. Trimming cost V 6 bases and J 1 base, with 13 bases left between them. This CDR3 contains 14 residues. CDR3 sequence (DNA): TGCGCCAGCAACGAAGGCGGGGCCCAAGAGACCCAGTACTTC. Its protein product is CASNEGGAQETQYF.

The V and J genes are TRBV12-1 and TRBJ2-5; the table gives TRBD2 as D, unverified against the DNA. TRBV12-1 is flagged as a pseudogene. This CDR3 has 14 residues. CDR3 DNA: TGTGCCAGCAGCAACCGGGAATACCAAGAGACCCAGTACTTC. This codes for CASSNREYQETQYF.

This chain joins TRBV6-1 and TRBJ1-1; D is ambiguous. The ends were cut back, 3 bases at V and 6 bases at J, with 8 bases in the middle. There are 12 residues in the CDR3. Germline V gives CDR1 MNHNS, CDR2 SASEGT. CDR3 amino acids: CASSEYGAEAFF. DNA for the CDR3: TGTGCCAGCAGTGAGTACGGGGCTGAAGCTTTCTTT.

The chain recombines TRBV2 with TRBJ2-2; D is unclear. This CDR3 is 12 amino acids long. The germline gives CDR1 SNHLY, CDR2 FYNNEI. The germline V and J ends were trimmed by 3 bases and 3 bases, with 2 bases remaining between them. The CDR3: CASSDYTGELFF. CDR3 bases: TGTGCCAGCAGTGACTACACCGGGGAGCTGTTTTTT.

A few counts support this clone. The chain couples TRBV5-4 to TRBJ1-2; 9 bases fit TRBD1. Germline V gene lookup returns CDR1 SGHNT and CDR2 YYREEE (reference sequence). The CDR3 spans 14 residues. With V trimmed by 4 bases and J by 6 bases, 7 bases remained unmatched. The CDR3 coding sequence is TGTGCCAGCAGCCAAACAGGGGGCGCGGATGGCTACACCTTC. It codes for CASSQTGGADGYTF.

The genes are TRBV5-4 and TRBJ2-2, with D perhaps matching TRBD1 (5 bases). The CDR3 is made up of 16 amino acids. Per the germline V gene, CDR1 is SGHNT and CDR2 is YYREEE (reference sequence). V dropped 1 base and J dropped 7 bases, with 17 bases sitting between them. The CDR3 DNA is TGTGCCAGCAGCTTGACCCTGGGGCCGACTGGCGGGGAGCTGTTTTTT. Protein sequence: CASSLTLGPTGGELFF.

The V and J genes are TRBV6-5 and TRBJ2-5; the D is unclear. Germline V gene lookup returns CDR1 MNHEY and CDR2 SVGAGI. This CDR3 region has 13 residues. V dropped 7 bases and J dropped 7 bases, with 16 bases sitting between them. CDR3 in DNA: TGTGCCAGCAAACACCGTACCATGGCGACCCAGTACTTC. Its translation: CASKHRTMATQYF.

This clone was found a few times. CDR3 DNA sequence: TGTGCCAGTAGTATCTCTTCGGGGGACGAAAAACTGTTTTTT. Translated: CASSISSGDEKLFF. The gene calls are TRBV19 and TRBJ1-4, with D tentatively TRBD1 (5 bases). The CDR3 extends over 14 amino acids. Germline values: CDR1 LNHDA, CDR2 SQIVND (reference sequence). V dropped 3 bases and J dropped 8 bases, with 13 bases sitting between them.

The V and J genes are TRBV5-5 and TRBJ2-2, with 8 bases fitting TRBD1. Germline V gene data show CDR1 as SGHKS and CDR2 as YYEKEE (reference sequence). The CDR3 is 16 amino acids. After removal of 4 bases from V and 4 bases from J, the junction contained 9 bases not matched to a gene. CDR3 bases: TGTGCCAGCAGCAAGATATGGACAGGGATCACCGGGGAGCTGTTTTTT. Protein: CASSKIWTGITGELFF.

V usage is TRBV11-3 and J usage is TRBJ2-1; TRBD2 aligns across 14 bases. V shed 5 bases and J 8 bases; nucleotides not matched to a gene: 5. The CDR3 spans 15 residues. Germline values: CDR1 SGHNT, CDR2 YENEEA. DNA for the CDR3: TGTGCCAGCAGCACCGGACTAGCGGGAGGCTATGAGCAGTTCTTC. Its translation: CASSTGLAGGYEQFF.

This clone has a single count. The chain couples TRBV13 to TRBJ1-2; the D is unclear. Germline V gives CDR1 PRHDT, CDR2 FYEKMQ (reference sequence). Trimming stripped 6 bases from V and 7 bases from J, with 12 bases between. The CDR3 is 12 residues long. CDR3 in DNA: TGTGCCAGCAGGTATGCCTCCGGTGGCTACACCTTC. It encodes CASRYASGGYTF.

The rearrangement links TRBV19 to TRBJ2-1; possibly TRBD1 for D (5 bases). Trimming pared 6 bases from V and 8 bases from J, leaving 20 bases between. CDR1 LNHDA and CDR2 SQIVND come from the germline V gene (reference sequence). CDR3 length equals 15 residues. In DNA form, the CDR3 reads TGTGCCAGTAGGGAGCAGGGCTCCCAGGTGGATGAGCAGTTCTTC. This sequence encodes CASREQGSQVDEQFF.

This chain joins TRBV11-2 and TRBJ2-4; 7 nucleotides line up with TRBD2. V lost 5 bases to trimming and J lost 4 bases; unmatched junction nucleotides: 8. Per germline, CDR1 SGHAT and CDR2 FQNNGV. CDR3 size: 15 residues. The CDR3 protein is CASSRPVGGKNIQYF. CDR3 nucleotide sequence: TGTGCCAGCAGCCGTCCAGTGGGGGGGAAAAACATTCAGTACTTC.

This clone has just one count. The CDR3 sequence is CASSSQTGGAYEKLFF. In DNA, the CDR3 is TGTGCCAGCAGCTCTCAAACAGGGGGCGCTTATGAAAAACTGTTTTTT. The rearrangement links TRBV5-6 to TRBJ1-4; 9 positions agree with TRBD1. V lost 3 bases to trimming and J lost 6 bases; unmatched junction nucleotides: 9. The CDR3 is made up of 16 amino acids. Germline lookup yields CDR1 SGHDT and CDR2 YYEEEE.

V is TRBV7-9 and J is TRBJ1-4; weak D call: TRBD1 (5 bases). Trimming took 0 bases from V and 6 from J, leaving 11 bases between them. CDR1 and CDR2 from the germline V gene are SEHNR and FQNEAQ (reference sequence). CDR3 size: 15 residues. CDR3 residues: CASSLAQLGDEKLFF. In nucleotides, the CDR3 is TGTGCCAGCAGCTTAGCTCAGCTAGGGGATGAAAAACTGTTTTTT.

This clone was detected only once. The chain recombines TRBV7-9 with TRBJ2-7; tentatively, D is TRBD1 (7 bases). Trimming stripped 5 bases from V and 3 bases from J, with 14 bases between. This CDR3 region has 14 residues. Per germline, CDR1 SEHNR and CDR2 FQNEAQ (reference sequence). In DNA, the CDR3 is TGTGCCAGCAGCATTCAGGGGGGTAACTACGAGCAGTACTTC. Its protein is CASSIQGGNYEQYF.

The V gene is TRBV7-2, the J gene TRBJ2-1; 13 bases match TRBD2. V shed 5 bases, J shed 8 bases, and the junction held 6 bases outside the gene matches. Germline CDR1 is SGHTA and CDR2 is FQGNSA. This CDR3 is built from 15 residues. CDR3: CASSQGTSGMDEQFF. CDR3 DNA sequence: TGTGCCAGCAGCCAGGGGACTAGCGGGATGGATGAGCAGTTCTTC.

The CDR3 DNA sequence: TGTGCCTCAACAAGGTACAGGGGGACGGACGAGCAGTACTTC. Translation: CASTRYRGTDEQYF. V is TRBV6-5 and J is TRBJ2-7; 8 positions match TRBD1. CDR1 MNHEY and CDR2 SVGAGI come from the germline V gene. V lost 11 bases and J lost 5; bases outside the gene matches: 14. The CDR3 runs 14 residues.

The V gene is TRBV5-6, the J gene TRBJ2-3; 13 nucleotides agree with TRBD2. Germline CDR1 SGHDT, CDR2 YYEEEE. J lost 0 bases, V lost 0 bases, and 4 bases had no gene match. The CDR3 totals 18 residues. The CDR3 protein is CASSLVGLAGSSTDTQYF. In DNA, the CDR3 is TGTGCCAGCAGCTTGGTGGGACTAGCGGGATCTAGCACAGATACGCAGTATTTT. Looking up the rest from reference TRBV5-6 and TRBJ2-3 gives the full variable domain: DAGVTQSPTHLIKTRGQQVTLRCSPKSGHDTVSWYQQALGQGPQFIFQYYEEEERQRGNFPDRFSGHQFPNYSSELNVNALLLGDSALYLCASSLVGLAGSSTDTQYFGPGTRLTVL.

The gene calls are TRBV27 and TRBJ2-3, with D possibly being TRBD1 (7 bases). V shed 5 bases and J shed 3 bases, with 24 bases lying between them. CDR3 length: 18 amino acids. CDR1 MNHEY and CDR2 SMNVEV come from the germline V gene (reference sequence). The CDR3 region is CASSRQLGGGWMTDTQYF. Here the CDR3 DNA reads TGTGCCAGCAGTCGCCAGTTAGGAGGGGGCTGGATGACAGATACGCAGTATTTT.

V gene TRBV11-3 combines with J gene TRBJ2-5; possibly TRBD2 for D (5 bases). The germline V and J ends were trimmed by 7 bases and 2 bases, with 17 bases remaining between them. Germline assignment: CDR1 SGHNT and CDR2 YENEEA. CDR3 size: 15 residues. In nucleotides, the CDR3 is TGTGCCAGCACTCTTCTAGGACTGCCGCAAGAGACCCAGTACTTC. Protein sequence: CASTLLGLPQETQYF.

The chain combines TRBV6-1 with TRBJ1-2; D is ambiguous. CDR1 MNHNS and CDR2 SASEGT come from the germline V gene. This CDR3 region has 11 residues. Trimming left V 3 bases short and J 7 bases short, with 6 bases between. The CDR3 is CASSDRVGYTF. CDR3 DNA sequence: TGTGCCAGCAGTGACCGAGTTGGCTACACCTTC.

CDR3 protein: CASSIEGGSNIQYF. Here the CDR3 DNA reads TGTGCCAGTAGTATAGAGGGGGGATCCAACATTCAGTACTTC. The chain couples TRBV19 to TRBJ2-4, with TRBD2 as a possible D gene (6 bases). The V end lost 0 bases, the J end lost 7 bases, and 10 bases lay between the germline ends. Germline CDR1 LNHDA, CDR2 SQIVND (reference sequence). The CDR3 sequence is 14 residues long.

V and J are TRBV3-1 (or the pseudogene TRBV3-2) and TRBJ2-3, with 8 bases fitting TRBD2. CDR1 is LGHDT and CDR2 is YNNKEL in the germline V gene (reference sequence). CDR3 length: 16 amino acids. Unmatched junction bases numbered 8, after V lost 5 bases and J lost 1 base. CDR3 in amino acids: CASSGHGRAGTDTQYF. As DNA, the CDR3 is TGTGCCAGCAGCGGACACGGGAGGGCAGGCACAGATACGCAGTATTTT.

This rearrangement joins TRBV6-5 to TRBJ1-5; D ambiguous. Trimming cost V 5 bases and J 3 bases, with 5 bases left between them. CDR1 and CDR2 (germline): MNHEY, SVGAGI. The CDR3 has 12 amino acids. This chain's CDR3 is CASSTVNQPQHF. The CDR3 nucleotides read TGTGCCAGCAGTACAGTCAATCAGCCCCAGCATTTT.